These 10 T cell receptor beta chains were all obtained from the same sample, sequenced in a study of blood T cell dynamics during melanoma immunotherapy. As to time point: pre-treatment baseline. Sequenced by immunoSEQ multiplex PCR; TCRdb stores in-frame clones only, minus some. The sample records some 25,000 clones, around nine tenths being singletons. This material consisted of blood, taken from a patient treated with checkpoint blockade. Source of these receptors: a human donor with melanoma.

The chain links TRBV5-1 to TRBJ2-1, with unresolved D. In germline, CDR1 is SGHRS, CDR2 YFSETQ. Trimming took 0 bases from V and 7 from J, leaving 5 bases between them. This CDR3 region has 12 residues. In nucleotides, the CDR3 is TGCGCCAGCAGCTTGGACCATAATGAGCAGTTCTTC. Translated, it gives CASSLDHNEQFF.

The gene calls are TRBV5-1 and TRBJ2-5; D unresolved. The CDR3 sequence is 13 residues long. V was clipped by 2 bases and J by 9 bases, with 14 bases between them. Germline assignment: CDR1 SGHRS and CDR2 YFSETQ. The CDR3 DNA reads TGCGCCAGCAGCTTAGGGCAGGTTCGGGCCCAGTACTTC. Translating it yields CASSLGQVRAQYF.

This chain links TRBV28 with TRBJ2-7, with D unclear. The CDR3 has 13 amino acids. CDR1 MDHEN and CDR2 SYDVKM come from the germline V gene. V lost 2 bases and J lost 5, with 10 bases in between. CDR3 DNA sequence: TGTGCCAGCAGTTTAGGCGAGGTCAACGAGCAGTACTTC. Its protein product is CASSLGEVNEQYF.

The CDR3 coding sequence is TGTGCCAGTAGTACGGGACAGCCCCAAGAGACCCAGTACTTC. Its translation: CASSTGQPQETQYF. V usage is TRBV19 and J usage is TRBJ2-5; TRBD1 aligns across 7 bases. Losses at the gene ends were 4 bases for V and 1 base for J; bases not matched to a gene: 3. There are 14 residues in the CDR3. Germline-derived CDR1 and CDR2 are LNHDA and SQIVND (reference sequence).

This chain links TRBV28 with TRBJ2-3, with TRBD1 identical over 9 bases. CDR3 length equals 22 residues. V gave up 4 bases and J gave up 2 bases; unmatched junction bases: 25. Germline loops: CDR1 MDHEN, CDR2 SYDVKM. The CDR3 bases are TGTGCCAGCAGTTATCCAGACAGGGACAGGGCGAGAGGGACCACCCACACAGATACGCAGTATTTT. This sequence encodes CASSYPDRDRARGTTHTDTQYF. Together with reference TRBV28 and TRBJ2-3, the CDR3 gives the full variable domain: DVKVTQSSRYLVKRTGEKVFLECVQDMDHENMFWYRQDPGLGLRLIYFSYDVKMKEKGDIPEGYSVSREKKERFSLILESASTNQTSMYLCASSYPDRDRARGTTHTDTQYFGPGTRLTVL.

The rearrangement links TRBV7-2 to TRBJ2-3, with D tentatively TRBD1 (5 bases). Germline lookup yields CDR1 SGHTA and CDR2 FQGNSA. The V end was cut by 7 bases, the J end by 3 bases, with 8 bases between. CDR3 length: 12 amino acids. The DNA of the CDR3 is TGTGCCAGCAACCAGGGAACAGATACGCAGTATTTT. Translated, it gives CASNQGTDTQYF.

This clone was detected a few times. The chain uses TRBV7-3 and TRBJ2-3; no firm D call. The CDR3 is 15 residues long. Germline CDR1 is SGHTA and CDR2 is FQGTGA. V was clipped by 4 bases and J by 1 base, with 12 bases between them. The CDR3 DNA sequence: TGTGCCAGCAGCTCCCCGGAGTCGGGCACAGATACGCAGTATTTT. Translation gives CASSSPESGTDTQYF.

CDR3 region: CASSTGAPGANVLTF. The CDR3 bases are TGTGCCAGCTCAACGGGAGCCCCTGGGGCCAACGTCCTGACTTTC. This rearrangement joins TRBV11-3 to TRBJ2-6, with D perhaps matching TRBD2 (6 bases). The CDR3 runs to 15 residues. V was cut by 8 bases and J by 2 bases, with 13 bases left in between. CDR1 is SGHNT, CDR2 YENEEA, per germline.

The chain uses TRBV1 and TRBJ1-2; the table's D call of TRBD1 was not tested on the DNA. TRBV1 is reported as a pseudogene. The CDR3 contains 15 residues. The CDR3 region has the DNA TGCACCAGCAGCCAAGTTTACGGCAGGGTGGGTGGCTACACCTTC. Its translation: CTSSQVYGRVGGYTF.

DNA for the CDR3: TGTGCCAGCAGTTACTCGCGTGGGACAGATACGCAGTATTTT. Translated: CASSYSRGTDTQYF. The chain employs TRBV6-5 and TRBJ2-3; D call uncertain. V lost 0 bases and J lost 3, with 7 bases in between. This CDR3 comprises 14 residues. Germline CDR1 MNHEY, CDR2 SVGAGI.